The rows below give T cell receptor beta chains drawn from one sample of a study of radiation and T cells in renal cell carcinoma. Produced via immunoSEQ multiplex PCR; TCRdb's table is partial and in-frame only. The profile shows roughly 130,000 clones, 88% of them singletons. Sequenced here: blood, sampled from a patient whose treatment included radiotherapy and nephrectomy. These receptors were obtained from a woman aged 70-85 years with renal cell carcinoma. CDR3s include the opening cysteine and the closing phenylalanine or tryptophan. Fields, in order: D gene, J gene, clone size, CDR3 length, V gene, CDR3 protein, CDR3 DNA. D genes are given only for firm matches. Not every row has a clone size; where given, it reads once, few, many or a size class.

D gene: TRBD2
J gene: TRBJ2-7
clone size: once
CDR3 length: 14
V gene: TRBV7-2
CDR3 protein: CASSLAGGSYEQYF
CDR3 DNA: TGTGCCAGCAGCTTAGCGGGGGGGTCCTACGAGCAGTACTTC

D gene: TRBD1
J gene: TRBJ2-2
clone size: once
CDR3 length: 12
V gene: TRBV9
CDR3 protein: CATQGAPGELFF
CDR3 DNA: TGTGCCACCCAGGGGGCCCCCGGGGAGCTGTTTTTT

D gene: TRBD1
J gene: TRBJ1-1
clone size: -
CDR3 length: 15
V gene: TRBV15
CDR3 protein: CATSSDAADRGGAFF
CDR3 DNA: TGTGCCACCAGCAGTGATGCCGCCGACAGGGGGGGAGCTTTCTTT

D gene: -
J gene: TRBJ2-3
clone size: -
CDR3 length: 12
V gene: TRBV28
CDR3 protein: CASSFWADTQYF
CDR3 DNA: TGTGCCAGCAGTTTCTGGGCAGATACGCAGTATTTT

D gene: -
J gene: TRBJ2-7
clone size: -
CDR3 length: 15
V gene: TRBV5-1
CDR3 protein: CASSGSGDNSYEQYF
CDR3 DNA: TGCGCCAGCAGCGGCTCCGGGGACAACTCCTACGAGCAGTACTTC

D gene: -
J gene: TRBJ1-6
clone size: -
CDR3 length: 16
V gene: TRBV9
CDR3 protein: CASSGKGQAYNSPLHF
CDR3 DNA: TGTGCCAGCAGCGGTAAGGGTCAGGCCTATAATTCACCCCTCCACTTT

D gene: -
J gene: TRBJ1-1
clone size: -
CDR3 length: 12
V gene: TRBV28
CDR3 protein: CASSQQGTEAFF
CDR3 DNA: TGTGCCAGCAGTCAACAGGGCACTGAAGCTTTCTTT

D gene: TRBD1
J gene: TRBJ2-7
clone size: -
CDR3 length: 14
V gene: TRBV28
CDR3 protein: CASSLTGQGARQYF
CDR3 DNA: TGTGCCAGCAGTTTGACAGGGCAGGGGGCGAGGCAGTACTTC

D gene: -
J gene: TRBJ1-2
clone size: -
CDR3 length: 13
V gene: TRBV11-2
CDR3 protein: CASSLAQRWGYTF
CDR3 DNA: TGTGCCAGCAGCTTAGCACAGCGGTGGGGCTACACCTTC

D gene: -
J gene: TRBJ2-5
clone size: -
CDR3 length: 15
V gene: TRBV27
CDR3 protein: CASRRVIMPQETQYF
CDR3 DNA: TGTGCCAGCAGACGCGTGATTATGCCCCAAGAGACCCAGTACTTC